These 26 T cell receptor beta chains were sequenced from one sample in a study of cytomegalovirus exposure and HLA in healthy donors. The PCR contained 60 Vbeta and 13 Jbeta primers. Method: immunoSEQ multiplex PCR; TCRdb's copy keeps in-frame clones and lacks some. The sample consists of 130,000 or so clones, over 8% of them appearing once. Source material: PBMCs. Every receptor here comes from a man aged 35 to 55 in good health and CMV-seronegative.

This CDR3 reads CAGVLLTTTMRQFF. The CDR3 DNA reads as TGTGCCGGGGTCCTATTAACGACTACAATGAGGCAGTTCTTC. V gene TRBV7-3 combines with J gene TRBJ2-1; D is perhaps TRBD2 (5 bases). The germline V and J ends were trimmed by 11 bases and 12 bases, with 26 bases remaining between them. This CDR3 is 14 amino acids long. The germline CDR1 and CDR2 sequences are SGHTA and FQGTGA.

This chain links TRBV18 with TRBJ1-2; TRBD1 matches at 7 bases. V was pared by 1 base and J by 8 bases, with 7 bases of the junction left unmatched. CDR3 length: 14 amino acids. The V gene's germline CDR1 is KGHSH and CDR2 LQKENI. In DNA form, the CDR3 reads TGTGCCAGCTCACCACTGACAGGGCCGCACGGCTACACCTTC. This sequence encodes CASSPLTGPHGYTF.

There are a few counts of this clone. The rearrangement links TRBV4-1 to TRBJ1-6; 7 bases line up with TRBD1. V was clipped by 2 bases and J by 6 bases; unmatched bases: 4. Germline loops: CDR1 MGHRA, CDR2 YSYEKL. The CDR3 spans 15 residues. In nucleotides, the CDR3 is TGCGCCAGCAGCCAAACCGGGACAGCTAATTCACCCCTCCACTTT. Amino acid sequence: CASSQTGTANSPLHF.

Only a few counts were recorded for this clone. The chain employs TRBV11-2 and TRBJ2-1; a possible D gene is TRBD2 (6 bases). The V gene's germline CDR1 is SGHAT and CDR2 FQNNGV. The CDR3 spans 15 residues. V lost 1 base and J lost 3, with 10 bases in between. The CDR3 reads CASSLVAAVYNEQFF. The CDR3 DNA follows: TGTGCCAGCAGCTTAGTAGCGGCAGTCTACAATGAGCAGTTCTTC.

The table lists this clone with a few counts. The chain recombines TRBV7-6 with TRBJ1-3; D remains unclear. CDR1 is SGHVS and CDR2 is FNYEAQ in the germline V gene. V gave up 4 bases and J gave up 4 bases, with 14 bases separating them. The CDR3 length is 15 residues. CDR3 coding DNA: TGTGCCAGCAGCTCCCTTAGCCTAGGCGGAAACACCATATATTTT. It encodes CASSSLSLGGNTIYF.

The rearrangement joins TRBV27 to TRBJ1-2; 8 nucleotides line up with TRBD1. The CDR3 length is 15 residues. J lost 5 bases, V lost 6 bases, and 11 bases had no gene match. Per germline, CDR1 MNHEY and CDR2 SMNVEV (reference sequence). The CDR3 bases are TGTGCCAGCAGAGAACGGACAGGGCCCTCGTATGGCTACACCTTC. It specifies CASRERTGPSYGYTF.

The V and J genes are TRBV30 and TRBJ1-4; D gene uncertain. CDR1 and CDR2 (germline): GTSNPN, SVGIG (reference sequence). The germline V and J ends were trimmed by 2 bases and 3 bases, with 19 bases remaining between them. The CDR3 spans 17 residues. The CDR3 protein is CAWSNPKEGAPNEKLFF. In DNA form, the CDR3 reads TGTGCCTGGAGTAACCCGAAGGAGGGAGCGCCTAATGAAAAACTGTTTTTT.

This clone has only a few counts. This rearrangement joins TRBV5-6 to TRBJ2-7; the match to TRBD2 covers 8 bases. Germline CDR1 is SGHDT and CDR2 is YYEEEE. This CDR3 is 15 amino acids long. Trimming cost V 1 base and J 6 bases; bases outside gene matches: 9. CDR3 sequence (DNA): TGTGCCAGCAGCTTGACGGGGGGGGGAAGACGCGAGCAGTACTTC. Its protein product is CASSLTGGGRREQYF.

This clone showed up just a few times. The chain carries TRBV7-9 and TRBJ1-6, with D possibly being TRBD1 (6 bases). The CDR3 loop spans 18 amino acids. Germline V gene data show CDR1 as SEHNR and CDR2 as FQNEAQ (reference sequence). Trimming took off 5 bases at V and 6 bases at J, with 23 bases between the two ends. CDR3 sequence reads: CASSPPGGGRWANSPLHF. CDR3 nucleotides: TGTGCCAGCAGCCCCCCCGGGGGGGGCAGATGGGCTAATTCACCCCTCCACTTT. Full variable domain (outside the CDR3, taken from reference TRBV7-9 and TRBJ1-6): DTGVSQNPRHKITKRGQNVTFRCDPISEHNRLYWYRQTLGQGPEFLTYFQNEAQLEKSRLLSDRFSAERPKGSFSTLEIQRTEQGDSAMYLCASSPPGGGRWANSPLHFGNGTRLTVT.

This clone was recorded a few times. The chain is built from TRBV11-2 and TRBJ2-1; D is unclear. The CDR3 runs 13 residues. From germline, CDR1 is SGHAT and CDR2 FQNNGV. V was shortened by 1 base and J by 6 bases, with 7 bases between the two germline ends. This CDR3 reads CASSLGAINEQFF. CDR3 DNA: TGTGCCAGCAGCTTAGGGGCCATCAATGAGCAGTTCTTC. The complete variable domain, with remaining parts taken from reference TRBV11-2 and TRBJ2-1, reads EAGVAQSPRYKIIEKRQSVAFWCNPISGHATLYWYQQILGQGPKLLIQFQNNGVVDDSQLPKDRFSAERLKGVDSTLKIQPAKLEDSAVYLCASSLGAINEQFFGPGTRLTVL.

The CDR3 DNA reads TGTGCCGTGAGGAGCGGAACTGAGCAGTTCTTC. Translating it yields CAVRSGTEQFF. The rearrangement joins TRBV6-6 to TRBJ2-1, with D possibly matching TRBD2 (5 bases). This CDR3 contains 11 residues. Germline CDR1 reads MNHNY; CDR2 reads SVGAGI (reference sequence). V was pared by 11 bases and J by 9 bases, with 14 bases between.

This clone has only a few counts. The chain carries TRBV2 and TRBJ1-1, with D possibly TRBD1 on 5 matching bases. V lost 10 bases to trimming and J lost 6 bases, with 12 bases between them. Germline-derived CDR1 and CDR2 are SNHLY and FYNNEI. The CDR3 runs to 11 residues. Written as DNA, the CDR3 is TGTGCCACTAAAGGGGCCCCTGAAGCTTTCTTT. Amino acid sequence: CATKGAPEAFF.

This clone turned up a few times. The chain joins TRBV4-3 to TRBJ2-1; weak D call: TRBD2 (5 bases). The CDR3 sequence is 16 residues long. Trimming cost V 1 base and J 2 bases, with 12 bases left between them. Germline CDR1 LGHNA, CDR2 YSLEER. CDR3 sequence reads: CASSQVGTSPYNEQFF. CDR3 coding DNA: TGCGCCAGCAGCCAAGTGGGAACTAGTCCCTACAATGAGCAGTTCTTC.

Details on this clone: Other nucleotide sequences in the sample specify the same CDR3. This chain connects TRBV27 to TRBJ1-6, with D maybe TRBD1 (5 bases). This CDR3 spans 14 amino acids. Germline V gene lookup returns CDR1 MNHEY and CDR2 SMNVEV (reference sequence). V lost 5 bases and J lost 4, with 9 bases in between. CDR3 nucleotides: TGTGCCAGCAGTCCCCGGGGGTATAATTCACCCCTCCACTTT. This encodes CASSPRGYNSPLHF.

This clone was seen more than once but under ten times. The V and J genes are TRBV6-5 and TRBJ1-1, with D perhaps matching TRBD1 (6 bases). CDR3 length: 14 residues. V lost 6 bases, J lost 5 bases, and 16 bases lay in between. Looked up from germline, CDR1 is MNHEY and CDR2 is SVGAGI. The CDR3: CASSPERGATEAFF. The CDR3 coding sequence is TGTGCCAGCAGCCCCGAACGGGGGGCTACTGAAGCTTTCTTT.

The chain uses TRBV30 and TRBJ2-5; D ambiguous. Between the trimmed V and J ends, which lost 0 bases and 7 bases, there was a span of 12 bases. The CDR3 is 13 amino acids. In germline, CDR1 is GTSNPN, CDR2 SVGIG (reference sequence). The CDR3 coding sequence is TGTGCCTGGAGTGTAATAGGCAGAGGGACCCAGTACTTC. Its translation is CAWSVIGRGTQYF.

The chain recombines TRBV5-4 with TRBJ2-1; 9 nucleotides match TRBD2. Germline values: CDR1 SGHNT, CDR2 YYREEE (reference sequence). This CDR3 is built from 15 residues. Losses at the gene ends were 4 bases for V and 9 bases for J; bases not matched to a gene: 11. In nucleotides, the CDR3 is TGTGCCAGCAGCCCCCGCTTAGCGGGGGACGGTGAGCAGTTCTTC. This codes for CASSPRLAGDGEQFF.

V and J are TRBV1 and TRBJ2-7; the D segment call TRBD2 is taken from the table without a DNA check. TRBV1 is labeled a pseudogene. CDR3 length: 14 residues. CDR3 in amino acids: CTSSQLGGAYEQYF. The CDR3 DNA reads TGCACCAGCAGCCAACTTGGGGGGGCCTACGAGCAGTACTTC.

This rearrangement joins TRBV4-1 to TRBJ2-5, with 11 bases lining up with TRBD2. Germline lookup yields CDR1 MGHRA and CDR2 YSYEKL. The CDR3 runs to 16 residues. With 0 bases clipped from V and 5 bases from J, the junction kept 5 bases outside the gene matches. DNA of the CDR3: TGCGCCAGCAGCCAAGATATTGCTAGCGGGGGGGAGACCCAGTACTTC. This codes for CASSQDIASGGETQYF.

This rearrangement joins TRBV4-3 to TRBJ1-1; a weak D match, TRBD1 (5 bases). The V end lost 2 bases, the J end lost 6 bases, and 19 bases lay between the germline ends. Germline CDR1 is LGHNA and CDR2 is YSLEER. The CDR3 is 16 amino acids. CDR3 bases: TGCGCCAGCAGCCAACTATACCCAGGGATGGGCGCTGAAGCTTTCTTT. It is translated as CASSQLYPGMGAEAFF.

The chain has TRBV7-6 and TRBJ2-2, with D hard to call. Trimming removed 3 bases at V and 8 bases at J, with 10 bases between. CDR3 length: 13 residues. Germline CDR1 SGHVS, CDR2 FNYEAQ. In DNA form, the CDR3 reads TGTGCCAGCAGCTTGGGTGCGGCGGGGGAGCTGTTTTTT. It encodes CASSLGAAGELFF.

The chain combines TRBV18 with TRBJ2-4; TRBD1 matches 7 bases. Per germline, CDR1 KGHSH and CDR2 LQKENI. V trimming: 1 base; J trimming: 7 bases; junction bases outside the gene matches: 1. This CDR3 region has 13 residues. This chain's CDR3 is CASSPQGQNIQYF. CDR3 nucleotide sequence: TGTGCCAGCTCACCACAGGGACAGAACATTCAGTACTTC.

This clone was counted between two and nine times. The chain employs TRBV18 and TRBJ1-2; TRBD1 matches 7 bases. Germline V gene data show CDR1 as KGHSH and CDR2 as LQKENI. V lost 3 bases and J lost 3; bases outside the gene matches: 7. CDR3 length equals 15 residues. CDR3 nucleotides: TGTGCCAGCTCACCCACGACAGGGAACTACTATGGCTACACCTTC. This translates into CASSPTTGNYYGYTF.

The V call is TRBV19, the J call TRBJ2-1, with TRBD2 matching 10 bases. The V gene end was trimmed by 1 base and the J gene end by 2 bases; junction bases not matched to a gene: 8. In germline, CDR1 is LNHDA, CDR2 SQIVND (reference sequence). The CDR3 spans 18 residues. The CDR3 sequence is CASSIAHLAGVTYNEQFF. The DNA for the CDR3 is TGTGCCAGTAGTATAGCCCATCTAGCGGGGGTGACCTACAATGAGCAGTTCTTC.

A few counts support this clone. This chain joins TRBV10-3 and TRBJ2-3; a possible D gene is TRBD1 (6 bases). The germline gives CDR1 ENHRY, CDR2 SYGVKD. The CDR3 contains 15 residues. V lost 3 bases to trimming and J lost 4 bases, with 14 bases between them. The CDR3 bases are TGTGCCATCAGTGAACCCAGGGGAAAGGCAGATACGCAGTATTTT. Amino acid sequence: CAISEPRGKADTQYF.

This clone was counted a few times. This chain uses TRBV6-6 with TRBJ1-1; 10 nucleotides line up with TRBD1. This CDR3 is built from 14 residues. V dropped 7 bases and J dropped 8; count of bases not matched to a gene: 10. Germline V gene sequence: CDR1 MNHNY, CDR2 SVGAGI (reference sequence). The CDR3 loop is CASTPGQGFWEAFF. CDR3 coding DNA: TGTGCCAGCACGCCGGGACAGGGGTTTTGGGAAGCTTTCTTT.